The entry below describes one T cell receptor (beta chain). The data are from a study of response to subunit inactivated influenza vaccine. TCRdb recomputed calls from the RT-PCR reads with MiXCR, one row per CDR3 protein. Seen here are more than 450,000 distinct CDR3 sequences, about 10% observed once, and the top ten hold 9.5% to 13%. The CDR3 covers 13 residues. Germline V CDR1 and CDR2: SGHRS, YFSETQ. The V gene lost 6 bases and the J gene lost 7 bases, with 14 bases spanning the gap. This material consisted of PBMCs from blood, taken on the day of vaccination. This chain uses TRBV5-1 with TRBJ2-1; a weak D match, TRBD2 (6 bases). The clonotype originates from a man aged 45-60 years who received an inactivated influenza vaccine. This CDR3 is CASTDGAGNEQFF. The CDR3 nucleotides read TGCGCCAGCACGGACGGGGCGGGGAATGAGCAGTTCTTC.